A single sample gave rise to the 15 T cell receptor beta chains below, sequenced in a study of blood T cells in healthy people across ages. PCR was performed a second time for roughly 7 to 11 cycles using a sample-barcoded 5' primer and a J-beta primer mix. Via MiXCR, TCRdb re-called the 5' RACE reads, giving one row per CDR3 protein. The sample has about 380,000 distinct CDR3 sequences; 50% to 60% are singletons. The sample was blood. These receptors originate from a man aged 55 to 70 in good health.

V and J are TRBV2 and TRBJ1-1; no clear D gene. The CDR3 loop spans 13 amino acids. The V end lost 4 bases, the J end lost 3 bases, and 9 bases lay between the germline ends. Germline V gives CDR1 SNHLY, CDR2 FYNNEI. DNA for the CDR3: TGTGCCAGCAGTGGGGCGGAGCACACTGAAGCTTTCTTT. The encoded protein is CASSGAEHTEAFF.

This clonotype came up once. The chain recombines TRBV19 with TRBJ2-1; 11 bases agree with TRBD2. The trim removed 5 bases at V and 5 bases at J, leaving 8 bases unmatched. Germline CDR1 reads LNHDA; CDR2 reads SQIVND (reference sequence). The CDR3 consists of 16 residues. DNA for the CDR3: TGTGCCAGTAGTTCCCCGGGACTAGCGGAGAACAATGAGCAGTTCTTC. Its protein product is CASSSPGLAENNEQFF.

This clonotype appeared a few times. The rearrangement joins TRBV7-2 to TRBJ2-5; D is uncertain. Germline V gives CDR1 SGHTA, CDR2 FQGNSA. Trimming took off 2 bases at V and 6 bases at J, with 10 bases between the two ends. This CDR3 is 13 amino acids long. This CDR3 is CASSLYSLQTQYF. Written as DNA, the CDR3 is TGTGCCAGCAGCTTATATTCCTTGCAGACCCAGTACTTC.

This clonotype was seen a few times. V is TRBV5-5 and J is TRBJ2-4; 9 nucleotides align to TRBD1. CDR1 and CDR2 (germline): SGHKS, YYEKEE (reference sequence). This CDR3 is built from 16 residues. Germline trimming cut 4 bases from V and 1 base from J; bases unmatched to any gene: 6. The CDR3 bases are TGTGCCAGCAGCCCACAGGGGGCGAAGGCCAAAAACATTCAGTACTTC. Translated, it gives CASSPQGAKAKNIQYF.

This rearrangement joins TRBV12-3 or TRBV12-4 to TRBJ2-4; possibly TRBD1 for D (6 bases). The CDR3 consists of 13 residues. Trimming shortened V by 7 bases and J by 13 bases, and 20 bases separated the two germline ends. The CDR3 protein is CASNDRNSYVQYF. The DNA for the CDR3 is TGTGCCAGCAACGACAGGAACTCCTACGTGCAGTACTTC.

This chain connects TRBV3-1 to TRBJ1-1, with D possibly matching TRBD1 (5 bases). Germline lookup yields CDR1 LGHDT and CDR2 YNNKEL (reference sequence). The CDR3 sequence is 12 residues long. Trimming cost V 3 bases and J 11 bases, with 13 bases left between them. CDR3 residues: CASSQMGVAAFF. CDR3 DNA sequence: TGTGCCAGCAGCCAGATGGGGGTTGCGGCTTTCTTT.

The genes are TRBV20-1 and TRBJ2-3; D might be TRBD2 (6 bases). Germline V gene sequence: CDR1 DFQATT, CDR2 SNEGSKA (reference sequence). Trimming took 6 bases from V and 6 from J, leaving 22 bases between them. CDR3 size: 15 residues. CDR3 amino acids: CSATIRDSPRDTQYF. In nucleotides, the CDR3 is TGCAGTGCGACAATCCGGGACTCCCCTAGGGATACGCAGTATTTT.

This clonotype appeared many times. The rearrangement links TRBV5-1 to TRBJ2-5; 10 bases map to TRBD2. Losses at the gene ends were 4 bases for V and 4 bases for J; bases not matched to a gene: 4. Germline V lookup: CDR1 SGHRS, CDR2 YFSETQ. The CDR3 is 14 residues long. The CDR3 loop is CASSPRTSGETQYF. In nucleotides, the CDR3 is TGCGCCAGCAGCCCGAGGACTAGCGGAGAGACCCAGTACTTC.

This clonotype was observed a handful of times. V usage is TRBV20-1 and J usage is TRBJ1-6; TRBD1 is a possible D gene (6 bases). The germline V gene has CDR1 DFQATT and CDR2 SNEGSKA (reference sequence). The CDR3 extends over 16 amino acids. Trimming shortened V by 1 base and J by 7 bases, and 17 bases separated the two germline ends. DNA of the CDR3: TGCAGTGCTAGAGCCTTCGGGGGGCGCGAAAATTCACCCCTCCACTTT. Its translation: CSARAFGGRENSPLHF.

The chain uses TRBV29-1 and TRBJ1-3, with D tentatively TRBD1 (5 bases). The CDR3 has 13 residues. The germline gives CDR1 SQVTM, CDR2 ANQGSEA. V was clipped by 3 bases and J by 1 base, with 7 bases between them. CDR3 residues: CSVDPGSGNTIYF. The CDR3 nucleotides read TGCAGCGTTGATCCAGGGTCTGGAAACACCATATATTTT.

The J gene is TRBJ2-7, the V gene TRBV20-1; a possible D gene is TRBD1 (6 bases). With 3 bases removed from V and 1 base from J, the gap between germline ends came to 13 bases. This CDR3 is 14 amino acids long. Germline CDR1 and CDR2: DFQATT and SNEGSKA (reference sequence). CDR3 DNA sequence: TGCAGTGCTAGGGGTACAGGGCTTTCCTACGAGCAGTACTTC. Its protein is CSARGTGLSYEQYF.

CDR3 coding DNA: TGTGCCAGCAGCCCATCTAGTGACGAGCAGTACTTC. Translation: CASSPSSDEQYF. The chain carries TRBV7-2 and TRBJ2-4; the D is unclear. TRBJ2-7 explains the end of the DNA better; the J call may be wrong. The CDR3 sequence is 12 residues long. CDR1 is SGHTA and CDR2 is FQGNSA in the germline V gene.

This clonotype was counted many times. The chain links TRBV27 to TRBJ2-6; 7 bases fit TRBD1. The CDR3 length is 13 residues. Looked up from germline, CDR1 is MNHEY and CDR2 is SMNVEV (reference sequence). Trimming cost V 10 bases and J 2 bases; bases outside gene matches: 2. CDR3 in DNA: TGTGCCAAGAGGGGGCCTGGGGCCAACGTCCTGACTTTC. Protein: CAKRGPGANVLTF.

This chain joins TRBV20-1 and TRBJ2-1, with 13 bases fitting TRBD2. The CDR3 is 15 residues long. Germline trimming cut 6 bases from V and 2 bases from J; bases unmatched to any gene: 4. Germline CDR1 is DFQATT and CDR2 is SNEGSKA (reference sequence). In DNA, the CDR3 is TGCAGTGCGAGGACTAGCGGGAGACCCTACAATGAGCAGTTCTTC. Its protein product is CSARTSGRPYNEQFF.

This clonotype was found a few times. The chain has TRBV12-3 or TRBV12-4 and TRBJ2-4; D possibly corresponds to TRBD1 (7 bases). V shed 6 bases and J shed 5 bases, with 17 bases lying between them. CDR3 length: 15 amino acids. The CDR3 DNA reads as TGTGCCAGCAGCCAGGGGGGAGCGGCACAAAACATTCAGTACTTC. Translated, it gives CASSQGGAAQNIQYF.